A single sample is the source of the 5 T cell receptor beta chains below, sequenced in a study of CD8+CD57+ T cells in acquired aplastic anemia. For CDR3 and TCR beta VDJ profiling, genomic DNA was the template used. In TCRdb, the reads were re-called with MiXCR into one record per CDR3 protein. The table shows some 70,000 distinct CDR3 sequences, with roughly 50% occurring only once. Sequencing was carried out using sorted CD4+, CD8+, or CD8+CD57+ T cells (not recorded which) from PBMCs. The receptors shown here come from a human donor in good health, serving as a control.

The chain is built from TRBV10-3 and TRBJ2-7; D is uncertain. This CDR3 is 15 amino acids long. Trimming cost V 10 bases and J 4 bases, with 23 bases left between them. CDR1 is ENHRY and CDR2 is SYGVKD in the germline V gene. The CDR3 loop reads CASRKGRFHSYEQYF. DNA of the CDR3: TGTGCCAGCAGAAAAGGTCGTTTCCATTCATACGAGCAGTACTTC.

This chain uses TRBV7-2 with TRBJ2-7; D gene ambiguous. The CDR3 contains 12 residues. The V gene lost 1 base and the J gene lost 6 bases, with 7 bases spanning the gap. Germline values: CDR1 SGHTA, CDR2 FQGNSA. As DNA, the CDR3 is TGTGCCAGCAGCTTAGACTGGTGCGAGCAGTACTTC. Amino acids: CASSLDWCEQYF.

In the case of this clonotype: At one end, the junction sequence differs from germline, possibly due to a read error. The chain carries TRBV7-9 and TRBJ2-1, with 7 bases matching TRBD2. The germline gives CDR1 SEHNR, CDR2 FQNEAQ (reference sequence). The CDR3 is made up of 13 amino acids. The CDR3 DNA reads as TGTGCCAGCAGACTGGCGGGGGTCCATGAGCATTTCTTC. Amino acid sequence: CASRLAGVHEHFF.

The chain is built from TRBV2 and TRBJ1-2; no firm D call. CDR1 is SNHLY, CDR2 FYNNEI, per germline. The V and J ends lost 5 bases and 8 bases respectively, with 15 bases between them. The CDR3 is made up of 13 amino acids. The CDR3 DNA is TGTGCCAGCAGTAGGAGGGATGCCGGGGGCTACACCTTC. Protein sequence: CASSRRDAGGYTF.

The chain couples TRBV10-3 to TRBJ2-1; 10 bases are a match to TRBD1. With 6 bases clipped from V and 0 bases from J, the junction kept 5 bases outside the gene matches. Germline lookup yields CDR1 ENHRY and CDR2 SYGVKD. This CDR3 spans 16 amino acids. The CDR3 spells CAIRTGTGDSYNEQFF. The CDR3 DNA sequence: TGTGCCATCAGGACCGGGACAGGGGACTCCTACAATGAGCAGTTCTTC.